These 14 T cell receptor beta chains were all obtained from the same sample, sequenced in a study of Graves' ophthalmopathy and Graves' hyperthyroidism. The sequenced template was RNA, covering the TCR beta CDR3 region. HTBI-primed first-round RT-PCR preceded second-round multiplex PCR. TCRdb reanalysed the multiplex PCR reads using MiXCR and keeps one entry per CDR3 protein. Here the sample spans about 230,000 distinct CDR3 sequences, 45% being singletons. What was sequenced was peripheral blood. These receptors were collected from an adult man with Graves' ophthalmopathy.

The chain employs TRBV30 and TRBJ2-7; no clear D gene. The V gene's germline CDR1 is GTSNPN and CDR2 SVGIG (reference sequence). The ends were cut back, 5 bases at V and 3 bases at J, with 11 bases in the middle. The CDR3 runs to 12 residues. CDR3 coding DNA: TGTGCCTGGTCACGTTCCGGCTACGAGCAGTACTTC. Protein: CAWSRSGYEQYF.

DNA of the CDR3: TGTGCCAGTAGTATTGGAACAATGGGCAATCAGCCCCAGCATTTT. This encodes CASSIGTMGNQPQHF. This chain connects TRBV19 to TRBJ1-5; D gene ambiguous. The germline gives CDR1 LNHDA, CDR2 SQIVND (reference sequence). V lost 3 bases and J 2 bases, leaving 11 bases between the germline ends. The CDR3 has 15 residues.

V and J are TRBV7-9 and TRBJ1-5; D unclear. The CDR3 length is 14 residues. V shed 6 bases and J shed 4 bases, with 13 bases lying between them. CDR1 and CDR2 from the germline V gene are SEHNR and FQNEAQ (reference sequence). CDR3 coding DNA: TGTGCCAGCAGTCTATTCATAGGGAATCAGCCCCAGCATTTT. The encoded protein is CASSLFIGNQPQHF.

The genes are TRBV2 and TRBJ1-1; 9 bases map to TRBD1. Germline V CDR1 and CDR2: SNHLY, FYNNEI. This CDR3 is built from 15 residues. V was clipped by 5 bases and J by 0 bases; unmatched bases: 4. The CDR3 loop is CASSFRTGVNTEAFF. The CDR3 DNA sequence: TGTGCCAGCAGTTTCCGGACAGGGGTGAACACTGAAGCTTTCTTT.

This clonotype was found a few times. This chain uses TRBV10-3 with TRBJ2-7; D remains unclear. Deletions cut 4 bases from V and 3 bases from J, with 13 bases between. This CDR3 has 14 amino acids. The germline V gene has CDR1 ENHRY and CDR2 SYGVKD. CDR3: CAISVADAFYEQYF. CDR3 bases: TGTGCCATCAGTGTGGCCGATGCTTTCTACGAGCAGTACTTC.

The J gene is TRBJ1-4, the V gene TRBV12-3 or TRBV12-4, with 9 bases fitting TRBD1. J lost 3 bases, V lost 6 bases, and 11 bases had no gene match. The CDR3 covers 17 residues. CDR3 amino acids: CASSRSGQGFANEKLFF. The CDR3 nucleotides are TGTGCCAGCAGCCGTTCGGGACAGGGCTTTGCTAATGAAAAACTGTTTTTT.

The chain links TRBV7-3 to TRBJ1-1; D gene unclear. Deletions cut 5 bases from V and 1 base from J, with 8 bases between. Germline V lookup: CDR1 SGHTA, CDR2 FQGTGA. This CDR3 region has 13 residues. CDR3 nucleotide sequence: TGTGCCAGCAGCGGAGGCAGGAACACTGAAGCTTTCTTT. It is translated as CASSGGRNTEAFF.

This clonotype has at least ten counts. This chain joins TRBV2 and TRBJ1-4, with TRBD1 as a possible D gene (6 bases). V was trimmed by 9 bases and J by 4 bases, leaving 9 bases between them. The CDR3 runs 12 residues. Germline values: CDR1 SNHLY, CDR2 FYNNEI. The CDR3 loop reads CASGQINEKLFF. The CDR3 bases are TGTGCCAGTGGACAGATTAATGAAAAACTGTTTTTT.

This chain connects TRBV6-2 or TRBV6-3 to TRBJ2-2; D may be TRBD1 (6 bases). V gave up 6 bases and J gave up 1 base, with 12 bases separating them. Germline loops: CDR1 MNHEY, CDR2 SVGEGT. The CDR3 loop spans 15 amino acids. CDR3 in amino acids: CASRGGQLNTGELFF. CDR3 in DNA: TGTGCCAGCAGGGGCGGACAGCTGAACACCGGGGAGCTGTTTTTT.

The chain is built from TRBV7-2 and TRBJ1-1; D gene uncertain. Trimming shortened V by 5 bases and J by 1 base, and 11 bases separated the two germline ends. This CDR3 region has 14 residues. Germline CDR1 is SGHTA and CDR2 is FQGNSA. CDR3 in amino acids: CASSLGFGNTEAFF. CDR3 DNA sequence: TGTGCCAGCAGCCTCGGGTTTGGGAACACTGAAGCTTTCTTT.

This clonotype has ten or more counts. The chain uses TRBV7-2 and TRBJ2-2; D remains unclear. Germline V gene data show CDR1 as SGHTA and CDR2 as FQGNSA. Between the trimmed V and J ends, which lost 5 bases and 2 bases, there was a span of 6 bases. The CDR3 runs 13 residues. CDR3 amino acids: CASSLLNTGELFF. The CDR3 nucleotides are TGTGCCAGCAGCCTCCTAAACACCGGGGAGCTGTTTTTT.

This clonotype was counted between two and nine times. The rearrangement uses TRBV7-3 and TRBJ2-5; D remains unclear. Between the trimmed V and J ends, which lost 2 bases and 4 bases, there was a span of 8 bases. This CDR3 contains 13 residues. CDR1 is SGHTA, CDR2 FQGTGA, per germline. The DNA of the CDR3 is TGTGCCAGCAGCTTAGGGTTCCGAGAGACCCAGTACTTC. Translation gives CASSLGFRETQYF.

This clonotype turned up a few times. This rearrangement joins TRBV29-1 to TRBJ2-5, with D possibly TRBD1 on 5 matching bases. CDR3 length equals 16 residues. CDR1 is SQVTM and CDR2 is ANQGSEA in the germline V gene. The V end lost 0 bases, the J end lost 1 base, and 15 bases lay between the germline ends. In DNA form, the CDR3 reads TGCAGCGTTGAAGATCTTGGAAGGGGCATCCAAGAGACCCAGTACTTC. It encodes CSVEDLGRGIQETQYF.

The table lists this clonotype with a few counts. The V and J genes are TRBV9 and TRBJ1-1; D call uncertain. The ends were cut back, 0 bases at V and 1 base at J, with 4 bases in the middle. From germline, CDR1 is SGDLS and CDR2 YYNGEE. The CDR3 loop spans 13 amino acids. As DNA, the CDR3 is TGTGCCAGCAGCGTAGCCGCGAACACTGAAGCTTTCTTT. This sequence encodes CASSVAANTEAFF.